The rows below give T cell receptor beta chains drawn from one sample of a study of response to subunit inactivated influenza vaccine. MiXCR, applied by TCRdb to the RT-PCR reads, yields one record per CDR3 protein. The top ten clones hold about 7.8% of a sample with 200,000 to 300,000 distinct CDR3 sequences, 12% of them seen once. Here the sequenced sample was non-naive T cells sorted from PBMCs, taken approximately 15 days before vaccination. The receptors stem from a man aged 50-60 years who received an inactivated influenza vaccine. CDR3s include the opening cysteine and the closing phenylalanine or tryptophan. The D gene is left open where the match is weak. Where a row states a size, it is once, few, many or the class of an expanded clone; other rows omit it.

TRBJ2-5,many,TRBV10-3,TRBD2,CATRTSGRQETQYF,TGTGCCACCCGGACTAGCGGGCGCCAAGAGACCCAGTACTTC
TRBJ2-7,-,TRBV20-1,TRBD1,CSARAIDRGLNEQYF,TGCAGTGCTAGAGCTATTGACAGGGGGCTGAACGAGCAGTACTTC
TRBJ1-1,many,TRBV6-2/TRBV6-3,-,CASSYVGATEAFF,TGTGCCAGCAGTTACGTGGGCGCCACTGAAGCTTTCTTT
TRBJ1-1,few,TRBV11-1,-,CASSFTARGEAFF,TGTGCCAGCAGCTTTACGGCCAGGGGTGAAGCTTTCTTT
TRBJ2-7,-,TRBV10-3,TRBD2,CAISASAGGGYEQYF,TGTGCCATCAGTGCCTCGGCCGGCGGGGGCTACGAGCAGTACTTC
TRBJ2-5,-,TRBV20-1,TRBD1,CSAREGQGMGQETQYF,TGCAGTGCTAGAGAGGGACAGGGAATGGGGCAAGAGACCCAGTACTTC
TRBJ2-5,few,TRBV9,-,CASSVTGFQETQYF,TGTGCCAGCAGCGTAACAGGGTTCCAAGAGACCCAGTACTTC
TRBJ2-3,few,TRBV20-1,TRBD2,CSAPSGGPRTDTQYF,TGCAGTGCCCCTTCGGGGGGGCCCCGCACAGATACGCAGTATTTT
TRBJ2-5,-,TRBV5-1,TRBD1,CASSEQGNGETQYF,TGCGCCAGCAGCGAACAGGGGAATGGGGAGACCCAGTACTTC
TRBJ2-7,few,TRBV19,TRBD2,CASSKPGLASDEQYF,TGTGCCAGTAGTAAGCCGGGACTAGCGTCGGACGAGCAGTACTTC
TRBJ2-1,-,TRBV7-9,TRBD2,CASSFFAGGVNEQFF,TGTGCCAGCAGCTTCTTCGCGGGAGGAGTCAATGAGCAGTTCTTC
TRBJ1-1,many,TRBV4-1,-,CASSQSVNTEAFF,TGCGCCAGCAGCCAGTCGGTGAACACTGAAGCTTTCTTT
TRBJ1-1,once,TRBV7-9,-,CASSLVTGGGTEAFF,TGTGCCAGCAGCTTAGTGACAGGTGGAGGCACTGAAGCTTTCTTT
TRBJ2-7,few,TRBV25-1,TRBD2,CASSEDLAGSYEQYF,TGTGCCAGCAGTGAGGATCTAGCGGGGTCCTACGAGCAGTACTTC
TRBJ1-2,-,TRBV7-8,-,CASSLHRQGPYGYTF,TGTGCCAGCAGCCTTCACCGCCAGGGACCCTATGGCTACACCTTC
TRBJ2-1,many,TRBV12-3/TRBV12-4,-,CASSYRDGSSYNEQFF,TGTGCCAGCAGTTATCGGGACGGAAGCTCCTACAATGAGCAGTTCTTC
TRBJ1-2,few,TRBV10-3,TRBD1,CAISLGQDYGYTF,TGTGCCATCAGTCTCGGACAGGACTATGGCTACACCTTC
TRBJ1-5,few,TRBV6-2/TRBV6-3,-,CASSRISNQPQHF,TGTGCCAGCTCAAGAATTAGCAATCAGCCCCAGCATTTT
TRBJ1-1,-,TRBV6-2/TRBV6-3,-,CASSRFQTEAFF,TGTGCCAGCAGTAGGTTTCAAACTGAAGCTTTCTTT
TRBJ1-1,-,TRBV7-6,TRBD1,CASRADRGYAEAFF,TGTGCCAGCAGAGCGGACAGGGGTTACGCTGAAGCTTTCTTT
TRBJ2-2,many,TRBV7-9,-,CASSSEGGELFF,TGTGCCAGCAGCTCCGAGGGCGGGGAGCTGTTTTTT
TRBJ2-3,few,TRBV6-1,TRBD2,CASSGAGATDTQYF,TGTGCCAGCAGTGGAGCGGGAGCCACAGATACGCAGTATTTT